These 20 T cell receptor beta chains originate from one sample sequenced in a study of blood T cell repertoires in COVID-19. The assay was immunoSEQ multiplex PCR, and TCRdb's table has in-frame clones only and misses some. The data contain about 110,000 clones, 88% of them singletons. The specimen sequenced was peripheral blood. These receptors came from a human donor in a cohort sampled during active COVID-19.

CDR3 nucleotide sequence: TGCGCCAGCAGCCCAATCCCGGGAGACCGCGAGCAGTACTTC. It specifies CASSPIPGDREQYF. This chain connects TRBV4-1 to TRBJ2-7; a possible D gene is TRBD2 (6 bases). Germline assignment: CDR1 MGHRA and CDR2 YSYEKL. The length of the CDR3 is 14 residues. Deletions cut 4 bases from V and 6 bases from J, with 16 bases between.

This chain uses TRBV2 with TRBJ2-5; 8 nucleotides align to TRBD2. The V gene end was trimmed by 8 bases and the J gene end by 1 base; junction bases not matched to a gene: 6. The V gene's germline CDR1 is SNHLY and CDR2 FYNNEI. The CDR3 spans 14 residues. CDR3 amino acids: CASHRAGVQETQYF. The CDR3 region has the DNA TGTGCCAGCCATCGAGCGGGGGTCCAAGAGACCCAGTACTTC.

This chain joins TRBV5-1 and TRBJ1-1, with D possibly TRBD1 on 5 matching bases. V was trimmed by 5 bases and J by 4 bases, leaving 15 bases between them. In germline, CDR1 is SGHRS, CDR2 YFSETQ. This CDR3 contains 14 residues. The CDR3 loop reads CASREGPRGTEAFF. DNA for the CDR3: TGCGCCAGCAGGGAGGGACCGCGAGGCACTGAAGCTTTCTTT.

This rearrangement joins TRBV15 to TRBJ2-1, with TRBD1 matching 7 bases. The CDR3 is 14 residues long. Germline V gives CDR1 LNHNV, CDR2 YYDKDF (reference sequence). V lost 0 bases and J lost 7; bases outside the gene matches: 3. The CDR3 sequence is CATSRDGRGNEQFF. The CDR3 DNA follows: TGTGCCACCAGCAGAGACGGCAGGGGGAATGAGCAGTTCTTC.

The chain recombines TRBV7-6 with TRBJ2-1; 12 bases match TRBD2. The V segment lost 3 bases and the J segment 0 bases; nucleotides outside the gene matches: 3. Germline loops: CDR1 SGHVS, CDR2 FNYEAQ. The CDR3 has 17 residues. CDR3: CASSFLAGGSSYNEQFF. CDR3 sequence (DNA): TGTGCCAGCAGCTTCCTAGCGGGAGGGAGCTCCTACAATGAGCAGTTCTTC.

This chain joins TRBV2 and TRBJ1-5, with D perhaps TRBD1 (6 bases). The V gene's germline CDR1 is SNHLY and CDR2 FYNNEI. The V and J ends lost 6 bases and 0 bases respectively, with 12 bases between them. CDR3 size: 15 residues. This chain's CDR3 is CASRNQGNSNQPQHF. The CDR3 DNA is TGTGCCAGCAGGAACCAGGGGAATAGCAATCAGCCCCAGCATTTT. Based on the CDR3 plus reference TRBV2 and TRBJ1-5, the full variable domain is EPEVTQTPSHQVTQMGQEVILRCVPISNHLYFYWYRQILGQKVEFLVSFYNNEISEKSEIFDDQFSVERPDGSNFTLKIRSTKLEDSAMYFCASRNQGNSNQPQHFGDGTRLSIL.

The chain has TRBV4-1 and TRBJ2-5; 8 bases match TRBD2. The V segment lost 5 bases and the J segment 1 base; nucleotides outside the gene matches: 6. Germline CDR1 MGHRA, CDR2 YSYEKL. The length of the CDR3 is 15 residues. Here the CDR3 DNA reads TGCGCCAGCAGCGCACCCGGGGGGGTCCAAGAGACCCAGTACTTC. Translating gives CASSAPGGVQETQYF.

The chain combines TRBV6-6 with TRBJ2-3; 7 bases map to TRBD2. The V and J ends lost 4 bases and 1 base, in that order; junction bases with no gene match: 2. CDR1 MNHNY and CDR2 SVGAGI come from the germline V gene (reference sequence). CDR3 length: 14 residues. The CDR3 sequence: CASSWAGGTDTQYF. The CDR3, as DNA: TGTGCCAGCAGTTGGGCGGGGGGCACAGATACGCAGTATTTT.

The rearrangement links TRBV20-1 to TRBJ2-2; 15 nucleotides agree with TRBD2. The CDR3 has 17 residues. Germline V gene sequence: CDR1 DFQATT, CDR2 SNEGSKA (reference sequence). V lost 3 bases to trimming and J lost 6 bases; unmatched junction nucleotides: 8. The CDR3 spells CSASSGLAGGSAGELFF. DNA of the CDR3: TGCAGTGCTAGTAGCGGACTAGCGGGAGGGTCGGCCGGGGAGCTGTTTTTT.

The CDR3 spells CASSLEDRKQETQYF. The CDR3 DNA reads TGCGCCAGCAGCTTGGAAGACAGGAAACAAGAGACCCAGTACTTC. The V and J genes are TRBV5-1 and TRBJ2-5; perhaps TRBD1 as D (6 bases). This CDR3 is built from 15 residues. Per the germline V gene, CDR1 is SGHRS and CDR2 is YFSETQ. V was cut by 0 bases and J by 2 bases, with 11 bases left in between.

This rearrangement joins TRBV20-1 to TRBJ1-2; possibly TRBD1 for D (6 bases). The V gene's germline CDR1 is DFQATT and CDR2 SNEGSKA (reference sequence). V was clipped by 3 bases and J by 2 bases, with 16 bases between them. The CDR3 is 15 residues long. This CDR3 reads CSASPGRGTNYGYTF. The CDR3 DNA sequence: TGCAGTGCTAGTCCCGGGAGGGGGACAAACTATGGCTACACCTTC.

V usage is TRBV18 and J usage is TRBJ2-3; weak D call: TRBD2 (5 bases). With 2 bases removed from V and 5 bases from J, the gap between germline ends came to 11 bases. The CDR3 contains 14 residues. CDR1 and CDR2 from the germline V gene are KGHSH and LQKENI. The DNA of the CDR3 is TGTGCCAGCTCACCAATCCGAGGGCAAGATACGCAGTATTTT. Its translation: CASSPIRGQDTQYF.

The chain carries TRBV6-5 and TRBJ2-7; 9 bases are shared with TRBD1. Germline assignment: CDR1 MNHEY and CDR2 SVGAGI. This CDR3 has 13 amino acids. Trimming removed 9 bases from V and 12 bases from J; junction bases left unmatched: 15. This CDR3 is CASGEGDRAFGYF. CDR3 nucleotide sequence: TGTGCCAGTGGCGAGGGGGACAGGGCATTTGGGTACTTC.

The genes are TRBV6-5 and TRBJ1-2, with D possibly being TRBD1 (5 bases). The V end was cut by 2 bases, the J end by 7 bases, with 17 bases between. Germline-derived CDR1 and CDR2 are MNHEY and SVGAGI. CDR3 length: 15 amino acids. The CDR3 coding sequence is TGTGCCAGCAGTTACGGCCAGGGCCTCTTCGGTGGCTACACCTTC. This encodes CASSYGQGLFGGYTF.

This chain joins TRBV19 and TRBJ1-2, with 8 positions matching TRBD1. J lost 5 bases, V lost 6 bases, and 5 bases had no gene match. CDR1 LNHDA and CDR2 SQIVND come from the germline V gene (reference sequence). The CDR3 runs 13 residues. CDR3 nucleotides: TGTGCCAGTAGGAGACAGGGGATTTATGGCTACACCTTC. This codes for CASRRQGIYGYTF. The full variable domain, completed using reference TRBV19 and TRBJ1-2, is DGGITQSPKYLFRKEGQNVTLSCEQNLNHDAMYWYRQDPGQGLRLIYYSQIVNDFQKGDIAEGYSVSREKKESFPLTVTSAQKNPTAFYLCASRRQGIYGYTFGSGTRLTVV.

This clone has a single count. Written as DNA, the CDR3 is TGTGCTGGGGCGCTCAACACTGAAGCTTTCTTT. Its protein product is CAGALNTEAFF. This rearrangement joins TRBV30 to TRBJ1-1, with D tentatively TRBD1 (5 bases). CDR1 is GTSNPN and CDR2 is SVGIG in the germline V gene (reference sequence). The CDR3 sequence is 11 residues long. Using reference TRBV30 and TRBJ1-1 for the parts outside the CDR3, the full variable domain is SQTIHQWPATLVQPVGSPLSLECTVEGTSNPNLYWYRQAAGRGLQLLFYSVGIGQISSEVPQNLSASRPQDRQFILSSKKLLLSDSGFYLCAGALNTEAFFGQGTRLTVV.

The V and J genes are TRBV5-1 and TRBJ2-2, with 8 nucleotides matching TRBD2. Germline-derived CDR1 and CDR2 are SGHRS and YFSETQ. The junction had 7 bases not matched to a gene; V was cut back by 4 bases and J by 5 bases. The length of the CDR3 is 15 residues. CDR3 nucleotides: TGCGCCAGCAGCGCCGGGACTAGAGGAACCGGGGAGCTGTTTTTT. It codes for CASSAGTRGTGELFF.

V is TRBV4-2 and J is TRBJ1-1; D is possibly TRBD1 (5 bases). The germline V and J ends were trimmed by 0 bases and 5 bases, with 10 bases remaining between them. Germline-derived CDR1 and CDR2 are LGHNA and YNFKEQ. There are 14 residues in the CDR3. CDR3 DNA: TGTGCCAGCAGCCAAGATGGAGGGGAGACTGAAGCTTTCTTT. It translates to CASSQDGGETEAFF.

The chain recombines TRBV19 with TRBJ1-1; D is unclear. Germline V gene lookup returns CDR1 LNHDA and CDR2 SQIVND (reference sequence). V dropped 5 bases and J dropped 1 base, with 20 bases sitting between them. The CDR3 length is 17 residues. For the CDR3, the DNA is TGTGCCAGTAGTCCGCTTTTTTCGGCAGGCGCGAACACTGAAGCTTTCTTT. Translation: CASSPLFSAGANTEAFF.

The CDR3 bases are TGTGCCAGCAGTCGTGACGGGGGTTCACCCCTCCACTTT. Encoded protein: CASSRDGGSPLHF. The V call is TRBV12-3 or TRBV12-4, the J call TRBJ1-6, with a tentative D call TRBD1 (5 bases). The CDR3 is made up of 13 amino acids. V dropped 5 bases and J dropped 9 bases, with 11 bases sitting between them.